There are many counts of the clone carrying this TCR beta chain. TCRdb redid the calling of the PCR reads with MiXCR, one entry per CDR3 protein. The table lists about 40,000 distinct CDR3 sequences, more than 20% of them singletons. This entry comes from a study of molecular identifiers for immune sequencing clone quantification. This sequence was found in a human donor in good health. Some libraries in this study had Jurkat cell RNA spiked in. Sequences were obtained from naive CD8+ T cells from blood, with Jurkat cell RNA spiked in. Sample subset: FACS-sorted CD8+CD4-CCR7+CD45RA+ naive T cells.

CDR3 sequence (DNA): TGTGCCAGCAGTCCGACTAGGCCCCAGCATTTT. Protein: CASSPTRPQHF. J is TRBJ1-5 and V is TRBV21-1. TRBV21-1 corresponds to a pseudogene. The CDR3 extends over 11 amino acids.